The clone carrying this T cell receptor (beta chain) was counted only a few times. Its antigen is as yet unknown. Germline V gene sequence: CDR1 MDHEN, CDR2 SYDVKM. The J segment lost 7 bases and the V segment lost 9 bases, leaving 27 bases of the junction unmatched. CDR3 length: 19 residues. The data derive from a study of shared clonotypes between healthy human individuals. General study results and limits: Between four donors, naive CD4 clonotypes were shared at a level of around 4.8%.

TCRdb's copy holds only in-frame clones and misses some; the assay was immunoSEQ multiplex PCR. Among around 990,000 clones listed, approximately 80% were seen once. Memory CD4+ cells were the fraction left after CD45RA+ naive selection. This sequence originates from a man in his late teens or twenties in good health. Some clones in this sample may be carry-over from other donors' samples. This chain uses TRBV28 with TRBJ2-7; 10 positions match TRBD2. The source material was memory CD4+ T cells from PBMCs. The subset here: CD45RA-negative fraction. CDR3 region: CASTPGGGKREGSWKEQYF. The CDR3 DNA sequence: TGTGCCAGTACCCCGGGGGGTGGGAAGCGGGAGGGGTCATGGAAGGAGCAGTACTTC.